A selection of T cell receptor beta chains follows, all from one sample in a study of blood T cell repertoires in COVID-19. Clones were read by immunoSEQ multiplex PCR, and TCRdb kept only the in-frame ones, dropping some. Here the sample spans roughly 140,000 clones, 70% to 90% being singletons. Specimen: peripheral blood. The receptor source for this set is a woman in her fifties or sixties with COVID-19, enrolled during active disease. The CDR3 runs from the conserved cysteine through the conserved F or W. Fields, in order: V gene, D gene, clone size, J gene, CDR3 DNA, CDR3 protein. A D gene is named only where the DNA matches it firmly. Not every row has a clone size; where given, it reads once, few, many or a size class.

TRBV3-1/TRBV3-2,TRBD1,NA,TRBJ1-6,TGTGCCAGCAGCCTGGGACAGGGGGTATCTTCACCCCTCCACTTT,CASSLGQGVSSPLHF
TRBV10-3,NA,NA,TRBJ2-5,TGTGCCATCAGTGAGTCGAGAGAGACCCAGTACTTC,CAISESRETQYF
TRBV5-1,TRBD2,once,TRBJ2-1,TGCGCCAGCAGCTATCGGACTAGCGGGGGGACAGCAGTTTCCTACAATGAGCAGTTCTTC,CASSYRTSGGTAVSYNEQFF
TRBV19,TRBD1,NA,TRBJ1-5,TGTGCCAGTAGTATCGGGACAGGGCTAAATCAGCCCCAGCATTTT,CASSIGTGLNQPQHF
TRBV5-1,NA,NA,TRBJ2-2,TGCGCCAGCAGCTTGGGGAGGGACACCGGGGAGCTGTTTTTT,CASSLGRDTGELFF
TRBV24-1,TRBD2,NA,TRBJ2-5,TGTGCCACCAGTGATTTGACTAGCGGGGAGACCCAGTACTTC,CATSDLTSGETQYF
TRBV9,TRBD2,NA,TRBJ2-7,TGTGCCAGCAGCGTAAGTCAGGGACTAGGTTATTACGAGCAGTACTTC,CASSVSQGLGYYEQYF
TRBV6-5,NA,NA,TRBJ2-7,TGTGCCAGCACCGGGACATATCAATCCTACGAGCAGTACTTC,CASTGTYQSYEQYF
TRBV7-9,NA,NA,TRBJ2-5,TGTGCCAGCAGCTTACGGCAGGGTTATGTGGAGACCCAGTACTTC,CASSLRQGYVETQYF
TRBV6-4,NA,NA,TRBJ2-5,TGTGCCAGCAGTCCCCCGGGAATAGTCCAAGAGACCCAGTACTTC,CASSPPGIVQETQYF
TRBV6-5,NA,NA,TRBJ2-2,TGTGCCAGCGGGACATTGAACACCGGGGAGCTGTTTTTT,CASGTLNTGELFF
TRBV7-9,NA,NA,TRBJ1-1,TGTGCCAGCAGCTTCTTGGTGGGAGGACCGAACACTGAAGCTTTCTTT,CASSFLVGGPNTEAFF
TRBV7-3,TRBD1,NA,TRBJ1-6,TGTGCCAGCAGCTTAAACTCAGCAGGGGGCGGATCACCCCTCCACTTT,CASSLNSAGGGSPLHF
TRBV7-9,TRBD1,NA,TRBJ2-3,TGTGCCAGCAGCTTTCCCCCGGACAGGGTTCATACGCAGTATTTT,CASSFPPDRVHTQYF
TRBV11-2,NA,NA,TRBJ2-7,TGTGCCAGCAGCTTAGTACGGGGATTCTCCTACGAGCAGTACTTC,CASSLVRGFSYEQYF
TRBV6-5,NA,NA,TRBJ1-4,TGTGCCAGCAGTTATGGCCCAAGGACAGCCGATGAAAAACTGTTTTTT,CASSYGPRTADEKLFF
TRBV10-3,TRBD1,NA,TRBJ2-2,TGTGCCATCAGTAGGGGACAGTTGAACACCGGGGAGCTGTTTTTT,CAISRGQLNTGELFF
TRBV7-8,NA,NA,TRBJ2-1,TGTGCCAGCAGCCCATACAACAATGAGCAGTTCTTC,CASSPYNNEQFF
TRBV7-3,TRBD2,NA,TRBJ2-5,TGTGCCAGCAGCCCCATAGCGGGGGGACAAGAGACCCAGTACTTC,CASSPIAGGQETQYF
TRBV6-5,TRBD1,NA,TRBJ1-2,TGTGCCAGCAGTTACGGGACAGGGGGCGGCTACACCTTC,CASSYGTGGGYTF
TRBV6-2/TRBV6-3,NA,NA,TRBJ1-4,TGTGCCAGCAGCTCTACTGGGACTAAGAAACTGTTTTTT,CASSSTGTKKLFF
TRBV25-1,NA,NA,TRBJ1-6,TGTGCCAGCAGTGAAGACAGTGCCGAGTATAATTCACCCCTCCACTTT,CASSEDSAEYNSPLHF
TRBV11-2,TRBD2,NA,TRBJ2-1,TGTGCCAGCAGCTCTCTAGCGGGGGCCCTCAATGAGCAGTTCTTC,CASSSLAGALNEQFF
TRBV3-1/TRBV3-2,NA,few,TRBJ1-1,TGTGCCAGCAGCCAAGATGGAGGGTACATGAACACTGAAGCTTTCTTT,CASSQDGGYMNTEAFF